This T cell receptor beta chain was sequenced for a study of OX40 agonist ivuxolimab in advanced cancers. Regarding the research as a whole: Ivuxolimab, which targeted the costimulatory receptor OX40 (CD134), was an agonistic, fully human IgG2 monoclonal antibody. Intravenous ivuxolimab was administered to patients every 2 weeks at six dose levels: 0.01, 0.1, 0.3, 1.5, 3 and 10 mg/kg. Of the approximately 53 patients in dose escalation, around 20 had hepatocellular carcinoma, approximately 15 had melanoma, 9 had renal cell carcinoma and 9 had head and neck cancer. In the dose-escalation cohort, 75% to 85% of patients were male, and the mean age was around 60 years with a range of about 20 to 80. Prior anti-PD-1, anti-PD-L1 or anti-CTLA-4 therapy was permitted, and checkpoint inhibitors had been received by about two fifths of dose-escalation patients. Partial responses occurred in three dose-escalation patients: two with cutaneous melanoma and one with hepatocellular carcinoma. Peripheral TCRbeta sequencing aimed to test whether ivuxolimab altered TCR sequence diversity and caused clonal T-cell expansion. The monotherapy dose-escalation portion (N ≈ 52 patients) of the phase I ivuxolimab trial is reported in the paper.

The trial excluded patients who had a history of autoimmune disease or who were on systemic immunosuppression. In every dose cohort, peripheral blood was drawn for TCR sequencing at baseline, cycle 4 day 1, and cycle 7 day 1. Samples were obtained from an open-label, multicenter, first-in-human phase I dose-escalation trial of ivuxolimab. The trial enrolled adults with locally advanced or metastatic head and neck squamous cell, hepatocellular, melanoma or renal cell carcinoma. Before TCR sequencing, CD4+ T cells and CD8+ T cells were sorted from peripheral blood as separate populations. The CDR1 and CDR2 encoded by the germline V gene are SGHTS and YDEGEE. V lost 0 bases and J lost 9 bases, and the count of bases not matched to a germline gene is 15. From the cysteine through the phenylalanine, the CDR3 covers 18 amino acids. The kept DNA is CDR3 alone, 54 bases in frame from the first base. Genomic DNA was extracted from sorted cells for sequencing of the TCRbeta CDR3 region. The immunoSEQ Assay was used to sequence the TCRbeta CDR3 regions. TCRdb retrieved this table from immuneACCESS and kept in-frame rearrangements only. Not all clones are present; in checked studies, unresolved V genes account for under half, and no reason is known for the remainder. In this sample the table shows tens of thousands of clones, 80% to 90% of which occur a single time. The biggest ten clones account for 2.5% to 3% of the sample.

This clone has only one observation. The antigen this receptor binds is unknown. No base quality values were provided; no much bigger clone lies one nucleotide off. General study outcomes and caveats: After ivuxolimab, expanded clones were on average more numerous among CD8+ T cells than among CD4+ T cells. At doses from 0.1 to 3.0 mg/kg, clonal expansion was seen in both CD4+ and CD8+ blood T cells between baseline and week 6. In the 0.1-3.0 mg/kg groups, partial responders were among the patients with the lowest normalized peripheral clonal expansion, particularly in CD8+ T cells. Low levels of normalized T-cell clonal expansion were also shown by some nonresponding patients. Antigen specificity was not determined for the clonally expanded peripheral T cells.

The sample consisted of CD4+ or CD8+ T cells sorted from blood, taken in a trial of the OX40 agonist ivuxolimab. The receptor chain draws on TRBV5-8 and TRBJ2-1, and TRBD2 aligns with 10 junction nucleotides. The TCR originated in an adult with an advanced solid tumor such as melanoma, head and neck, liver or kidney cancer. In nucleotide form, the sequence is TGTGCCAGCAGCTTGGATCTCCTAGCGGGAGCCTCCCTCGGTGAGCAGTTCTTC. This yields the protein CASSLDLLAGASLGEQFF.